Detailed here is one T cell receptor beta chain. The antigen is not known. The sample belongs to a study of monozygotic twins with inflammatory bowel disease. A template switching step added UMIs, each with a 6-nucleotide sample barcode. Using the 5' RACE reads, TCRdb records one entry per CDR3 protein without DNA. This sample's table has fewer than 400,000 distinct CDR3 sequences. Notes on the study in general: A lone strong IBD-associated signal or clonotype found no support. Perhaps reflecting limited power, concordant and discordant twins did not differ in repertoire similarity.

This CDR3 is built from 15 residues. This receptor was identified in a human donor with ulcerative colitis or Crohn's disease, or a healthy co-twin of an affected twin (not recorded which). The chain employs TRBV12-3 or TRBV12-4 and TRBJ2-7; TCRdb outputs TRBD2, but without DNA this stays unchecked. Sample: blood. The CDR3 sequence: CASSLLTSGTYEQYF.